Below, one T cell receptor (beta chain) is given with its context. What it binds is unknown. The data were taken from a study of vaccination and CD4 T cells after COVID-19. The CDR3 totals 14 residues. Germline V lookup: CDR1 SGHAT, CDR2 FQNNGV. The V end lost 5 bases, the J end lost 1 base, and 11 bases lay between the germline ends. The assay that was used to sequence DNA from cultured CD4+ T cells was the Oncomine TCR Beta short-read assay. In this case, cultured CD4+ T cells provided the extracted genomic DNA. One entry per CDR3 protein, called by TCRdb with MiXCR from the PCR reads. Here the sample spans 6,000 to 8,500 distinct CDR3 sequences, approximately 30% being singletons. Indicated treatment: approximately 11-day PBMC culture with coronavirus spike peptide pools or control peptides (ViraFEST assay). Ahead of the COVID-19 pandemic (2011-2018), the CD4+ T cells of the unexposed donor were collected. CD4+ T cells from unexposed donors were probed, cells permitting, with SARS-CoV-2 S/N and four cold-coronavirus spikes.

The chain has TRBV11-2 and TRBJ1-1, with D uncertain. Sequenced input: CD4+ T cells from blood, cultured in vitro. The sequence was collected from a human donor in good health. The chain's CDR3 is CASSQEHGNTEAFF. The CDR3 DNA is TGTGCCAGCAGCCAGGAACACGGGAACACTGAAGCTTTCTTT. The full variable domain, its missing parts supplied by reference TRBV11-2 and TRBJ1-1, is EAGVAQSPRYKIIEKRQSVAFWCNPISGHATLYWYQQILGQGPKLLIQFQNNGVVDDSQLPKDRFSAERLKGVDSTLKIQPAKLEDSAVYLCASSQEHGNTEAFFGQGTRLTVV.